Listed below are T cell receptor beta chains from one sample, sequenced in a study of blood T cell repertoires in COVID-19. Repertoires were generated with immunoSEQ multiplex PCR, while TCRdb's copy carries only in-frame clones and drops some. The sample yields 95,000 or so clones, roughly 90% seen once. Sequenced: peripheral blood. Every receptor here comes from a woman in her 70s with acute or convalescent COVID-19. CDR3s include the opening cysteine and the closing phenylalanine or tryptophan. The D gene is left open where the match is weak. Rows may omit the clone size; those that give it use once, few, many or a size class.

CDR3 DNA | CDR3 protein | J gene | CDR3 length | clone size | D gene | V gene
TGTGCCAGCAGCGAACTAGCCTCTGGGGCCAACGTCCTGACTTTC | CASSELASGANVLTF | TRBJ2-6 | 15 | NA | NA | TRBV5-4
TGTGCCAGCAGCCTCCGAGGTCGGGGGGGCCCCACAGATACGCAGTATTTT | CASSLRGRGGPTDTQYF | TRBJ2-3 | 17 | once | TRBD2 | TRBV3-1/TRBV3-2
TGCGCCAGCACCGGGACAGGGCGGTACGAGCAGTACTTC | CASTGTGRYEQYF | TRBJ2-7 | 13 | NA | TRBD1 | TRBV5-1
TGCGCCAGCAGCTACGGGACTAGCGGGAGGGCCTTTGAGCAGTTCTTC | CASSYGTSGRAFEQFF | TRBJ2-1 | 16 | NA | TRBD2 | TRBV5-1
TGTGCCAGCAGCTTAAGACAGGGGGCATACGGCTACACCTTC | CASSLRQGAYGYTF | TRBJ1-2 | 14 | NA | TRBD1 | TRBV9
TGTGCCAGCAGCTTCATCAAAGAGACCCAGTACTTC | CASSFIKETQYF | TRBJ2-5 | 12 | NA | NA | TRBV7-8
TGTGCCAGCAGTGCCGGGACAGGGTTCGCAACTAATGAAAAACTGTTTTTT | CASSAGTGFATNEKLFF | TRBJ1-4 | 17 | NA | TRBD1 | TRBV6-1
TGTGCCAGCAGCGCTACCCGAGAGAACACTGAAGCTTTCTTT | CASSATRENTEAFF | TRBJ1-1 | 14 | NA | NA | TRBV7-9
TGTGCCAGCACCTCCCTGGACAGGGCTGCTAATTCACCCCTCCACTTT | CASTSLDRAANSPLHF | TRBJ1-6 | 16 | NA | TRBD1 | TRBV5-6
TGCGCCAGCACCCCGACTAGCGGGGGCCCTCGTGCAGATACGCAGTATTTT | CASTPTSGGPRADTQYF | TRBJ2-3 | 17 | NA | TRBD2 | TRBV5-1
TGTGCCAGCAGCCCAGGACTAGCCACCACAGATACGCAGTATTTT | CASSPGLATTDTQYF | TRBJ2-3 | 15 | NA | TRBD2 | TRBV5-5
TGTGCCAGCAGTGCCGGGACAGCTAATCAGCCCCAGCATTTT | CASSAGTANQPQHF | TRBJ1-5 | 14 | NA | TRBD1 | TRBV2
TGCGCCAGCAGCCAAGAACGGGATCAGCCCCAGCATTTT | CASSQERDQPQHF | TRBJ1-5 | 13 | NA | NA | TRBV4-1
TGCGCCAGCAGTGAGTGGGGGCTGGCTGGAAACACCATATATTTT | CASSEWGLAGNTIYF | TRBJ1-3 | 15 | NA | NA | TRBV10-2
TGCGCCAGCAGCGAGTACAATGAGCAGTTCTTC | CASSEYNEQFF | TRBJ2-1 | 11 | NA | NA | TRBV5-1
TGTGCCAGCAGCTTGTCGCGACAGCGTAATTCACCCCTCCACTTT | CASSLSRQRNSPLHF | TRBJ1-6 | 15 | NA | NA | TRBV5-4
TGCGCCATTTCCCACGTACAGGGAACCTTTATCTATGGCTACACCTTC | CAISHVQGTFIYGYTF | TRBJ1-2 | 16 | NA | NA | TRBV10-1
TGTGCCAGCAGTGCTTCAGGGGGGCCTCTTGGAAACACCATATATTTT | CASSASGGPLGNTIYF | TRBJ1-3 | 16 | NA | TRBD1 | TRBV2
TGTGCCAGCAGACCCCCCGGGGGGAGCCAAGAGACCCAGTACTTC | CASRPPGGSQETQYF | TRBJ2-5 | 15 | NA | TRBD2 | TRBV7-9
TGTGCCAGCAGAGAAGGGGGCGAGAATTCACCCCTCCACTTT | CASREGGENSPLHF | TRBJ1-6 | 14 | NA | TRBD1 | TRBV28
TGTGCCAGCAGTGAAGGGACAGGGAACACTGAAGCTTTCTTT | CASSEGTGNTEAFF | TRBJ1-1 | 14 | NA | TRBD1 | TRBV6-1
TGTGCCAGTAGTATCGGGACAGGGTACGGCTACACCTTC | CASSIGTGYGYTF | TRBJ1-2 | 13 | NA | TRBD1 | TRBV19
TGTGCCAGCAGTGACAGGGGGGGCACAGATACGCAGTATTTT | CASSDRGGTDTQYF | TRBJ2-3 | 14 | NA | NA | TRBV2
TGCGCCAGCAGCTTGGACCCCACAGGGTCCGGGACTGAAGCTTTCTTT | CASSLDPTGSGTEAFF | TRBJ1-1 | 16 | NA | NA | TRBV5-1
TGTGCCACCAGCAGAGACCCCGGACAGGTGGTTTCGGGGAACATTCAGTACTTC | CATSRDPGQVVSGNIQYF | TRBJ2-4 | 18 | NA | TRBD1 | TRBV15
TGTGCCACCCTCGGGGGGGTCATGAACACTGAAGCTTTCTTT | CATLGGVMNTEAFF | TRBJ1-1 | 14 | NA | NA | TRBV6-5
TGTGCCAGCAGAGGACAGGGAAACAATGAGCAGTTCTTC | CASRGQGNNEQFF | TRBJ2-1 | 13 | NA | TRBD1 | TRBV28
TGTGCCAGCAGTAGATACCCGGGACAGGGCCGCTCTAACTATGGCTACACCTTC | CASSRYPGQGRSNYGYTF | TRBJ1-2 | 18 | NA | TRBD1 | TRBV2
TGCGCCAGCAGTGATGAGGTGGAAGAAGCTTTCTTT | CASSDEVEEAFF | TRBJ1-1 | 12 | once | NA | TRBV10-2
TGTGCCAGCAGTAGGACAGGGGGTAGTCAGCCCCAGCATTTT | CASSRTGGSQPQHF | TRBJ1-5 | 14 | NA | TRBD1 | TRBV5-6
TGTGCCAGCAGCCCGACCGGAGGGACAGGGTCCCACGCTAGCTATGGCTACACCTTC | CASSPTGGTGSHASYGYTF | TRBJ1-2 | 19 | NA | TRBD1 | TRBV14
TGTGCCAGCAGCTTAGATCAGCAGGGGGAAAATCAGCCCCAGCATTTT | CASSLDQQGENQPQHF | TRBJ1-5 | 16 | NA | TRBD1 | TRBV11-3
TGCGCCAGCAGCCCTCTAAAGACCGCGGCTGGGGAGCTGTTTTTT | CASSPLKTAAGELFF | TRBJ2-2 | 15 | NA | NA | TRBV5-1
TGTGCCAGCAGCGCGGACTCCAGGAACACTGAAGCTTTCTTT | CASSADSRNTEAFF | TRBJ1-1 | 14 | NA | NA | TRBV5-4
TGTGCCAGCTGGGGGGTAGCGGGGCGGTTCTTC | CASWGVAGRFF | TRBJ2-1 | 11 | NA | TRBD2 | TRBV6-5
TGTGCCAGCTCACCACTGACAGGGTACGAGCAGTACTTC | CASSPLTGYEQYF | TRBJ2-7 | 13 | NA | TRBD1 | TRBV18
TGTGCCAGCAGCCCGATAATAGCGGGACTCTACGAGCAGTACTTC | CASSPIIAGLYEQYF | TRBJ2-7 | 15 | once | TRBD2 | TRBV3-1/TRBV3-2
TGTGCCAGCAGATTTACAGGGCAGAACACAGATACGCAGTATTTT | CASRFTGQNTDTQYF | TRBJ2-3 | 15 | NA | NA | TRBV7-9
TGCGCCAGCAGCCCTCCCCTATCGTATTTT | CASSPPLSYF | TRBJ2-3 | 10 | NA | NA | TRBV5-1
TGCAGTGCCCCCAGGGGGAATGGCTACACCTTC | CSAPRGNGYTF | TRBJ1-2 | 11 | NA | TRBD1 | TRBV20-1
TGTGCCAGTAGTATAGATCGGAAGACAGAGCCCCAGCATTTT | CASSIDRKTEPQHF | TRBJ1-5 | 14 | few | NA | TRBV19
TGTGCCAGCAGTAAGGACACTTTCCAAGAGACCCAGTACTTC | CASSKDTFQETQYF | TRBJ2-5 | 14 | NA | NA | TRBV2
TGTGCCAGCAGTGAAGTCGGGGGGGCGGGCACTGAAGCTTTCTTT | CASSEVGGAGTEAFF | TRBJ1-1 | 15 | NA | NA | TRBV6-1
TGTGCCAGCCGCGATATTCCCTCTTCTATCTACGAGCAGTACTTC | CASRDIPSSIYEQYF | TRBJ2-7 | 15 | NA | NA | TRBV6-5
TGCGCCAGCAGCTCCTTAGCGGGATACGAGCAGTACTTC | CASSSLAGYEQYF | TRBJ2-7 | 13 | NA | TRBD2 | TRBV5-1
TGTGCCAGCAGCTCAGACAGGGACAATCAGCCCCAGCATTTT | CASSSDRDNQPQHF | TRBJ1-5 | 14 | few | TRBD1 | TRBV7-9
TGTGCCAGCATCTCCGGCGGGTTCTCTGGGGCCAACGTCCTGACTTTC | CASISGGFSGANVLTF | TRBJ2-6 | 16 | NA | NA | TRBV3-1/TRBV3-2
TGTGCCAGCAGTTTGAGCCAGGGGCCGGGGTTCTTC | CASSLSQGPGFF | TRBJ2-1 | 12 | NA | NA | TRBV28
TGTGCCAGCACCCCCCGGGGACAGGGGTTTTCACCCCTCCACTTT | CASTPRGQGFSPLHF | TRBJ1-6 | 15 | NA | TRBD1 | TRBV5-8
TGTGCCAGCAGCACAGACAGGGTCAGTGAGACCCAGTACTTC | CASSTDRVSETQYF | TRBJ2-5 | 14 | NA | TRBD1 | TRBV7-2